Listed here are 28 T cell receptor beta chains from one sample, sequenced in a study of T-cell reconstitution after alpha-beta-depleted transplantation in children. Preparation of the TCRbeta library involved a method that used unique molecular identifiers. TCRdb passed the PCR reads through MiXCR, listing each CDR3 protein once. This table holds hundreds of thousands of distinct CDR3 sequences, 16% found once. Sample: PBMCs from the stem cell graft donor, taken from the stem cell graft. These receptors were taken from a human donor who donated a stem cell graft to a child with acute myeloid leukemia.

This clonotype has more than one count but fewer than ten. The genes are TRBV10-3 and TRBJ2-7; 8 bases fit TRBD1. This CDR3 has 14 residues. Trimming removed 0 bases from V and 4 bases from J; junction bases left unmatched: 2. Germline CDR1 is ENHRY and CDR2 is SYGVKD. CDR3 in amino acids: CAISESRTGYEQYV. The CDR3 bases are TGTGCCATCAGTGAGTCCAGGACAGGGTACGAGCAGTACGTC.

This clonotype was seen at least ten times. The genes are TRBV7-2 and TRBJ1-5, with D possibly TRBD1 on 6 matching bases. V dropped 2 bases and J dropped 7 bases, with 9 bases sitting between them. The CDR3 is made up of 13 amino acids. Germline V gives CDR1 SGHTA, CDR2 FQGNSA. The CDR3 sequence is CASSLQGPQPQHF. The CDR3 DNA sequence: TGTGCCAGCAGCTTACAGGGGCCGCAGCCCCAGCATTTT.

The sample holds many counts of this clonotype. V usage is TRBV29-1 and J usage is TRBJ2-5, with D maybe TRBD2 (6 bases). Germline-derived CDR1 and CDR2 are SQVTM and ANQGSEA. Trimming left V 1 base short and J 5 bases short, with 20 bases between. The CDR3 loop spans 16 amino acids. The CDR3: CSVEGKGTPALETQYF. CDR3 coding DNA: TGCAGCGTTGAAGGGAAAGGGACTCCCGCGCTCGAGACCCAGTACTTC.

Ten or more counts support this clonotype. This chain connects TRBV20-1 to TRBJ1-2, with D possibly being TRBD1 (5 bases). The ends were cut back, 5 bases at V and 0 bases at J, with 10 bases in the middle. There are 13 residues in the CDR3. CDR1 is DFQATT, CDR2 SNEGSKA, per germline (reference sequence). CDR3 in amino acids: CSAGREANYGYTF. DNA for the CDR3: TGCAGTGCTGGCAGGGAAGCTAACTATGGCTACACCTTC.

This clonotype was detected many times. This chain links TRBV10-3 with TRBJ2-3; 11 bases line up with TRBD2. J gave up 2 bases and V 6 bases, and 7 bases lay outside the gene matches. The CDR3 is 16 amino acids. Germline V CDR1 and CDR2: ENHRY, SYGVKD. In DNA form, the CDR3 reads TGTGCCATCAGCGAGGCTAGCGGGGGGTCCACAGATACGCAGTATTTT. Translation: CAISEASGGSTDTQYF.

This clonotype was detected a few times. This chain joins TRBV6-2 or TRBV6-3 and TRBJ1-2; maybe TRBD1 (5 bases). Trimming removed 2 bases from V and 8 bases from J, with 15 bases in between. Germline-derived CDR1 and CDR2 are MNHEY and SVGEGT. The CDR3 spans 14 residues. The chain's CDR3 is CASSYAPDSNGYTF. The CDR3 region has the DNA TGTGCCAGCAGTTACGCCCCTGACAGTAACGGCTACACCTTC.

The gene calls are TRBV4-3 and TRBJ2-3; D is ambiguous. From germline, CDR1 is LGHNA and CDR2 YSLEER. Deletions cut 4 bases from V and 0 bases from J, with 8 bases between. This CDR3 has 14 amino acids. CDR3 in amino acids: CASSPDGSTDTQYF. Written as DNA, the CDR3 is TGCGCCAGCAGCCCGGACGGTAGCACAGATACGCAGTATTTT.

This clonotype showed up just a few times. This rearrangement joins TRBV4-1 to TRBJ2-7, with D hard to call. This CDR3 comprises 13 residues. V shed 0 bases and J shed 6 bases, with 9 bases lying between them. Germline loops: CDR1 MGHRA, CDR2 YSYEKL. Here the CDR3 DNA reads TGCGCCAGCAGCCAAGATATCCCTGGCGAGCAGTACGTC. Its translation: CASSQDIPGEQYV.

This chain links TRBV9 with TRBJ2-7; unclear D gene. The germline gives CDR1 SGDLS, CDR2 YYNGEE. The V end lost 1 base, the J end lost 0 bases, and 14 bases lay between the germline ends. This CDR3 spans 16 amino acids. CDR3 sequence: CASSVMASPSSYEQYV. The DNA for the CDR3 is TGTGCCAGCAGCGTAATGGCCAGCCCCTCCTCCTACGAGCAGTACGTC.

Ten or more counts support this clonotype. The chain carries TRBV20-1 and TRBJ2-2; D possibly corresponds to TRBD2 (6 bases). The CDR3 loop spans 15 amino acids. Germline V CDR1 and CDR2: DFQATT, SNEGSKA (reference sequence). Trimming stripped 0 bases from V and 2 bases from J, with 10 bases between. In nucleotides, the CDR3 is TGCAGTGCTAGAGATCAGGAGGGAAACACCGGGGAGCTGTTTTTT. Translation gives CSARDQEGNTGELFF.

This clonotype showed up just a few times. The V call is TRBV5-1, the J call TRBJ2-7; the D gene could be TRBD1 or TRBD2 (5 bases each). Germline V gene data show CDR1 as SGHRS and CDR2 as YFSETQ. The CDR3 is made up of 16 amino acids. Trimming cost V 5 bases and J 5 bases, with 23 bases left between them. The CDR3 sequence is CASRLPGPPGCHEQYV. In DNA form, the CDR3 reads TGCGCCAGCAGATTGCCGGGACCCCCGGGGTGCCACGAGCAGTACGTC.

This chain joins TRBV10-2 and TRBJ1-1, with 8 nucleotides matching TRBD1. Unmatched junction bases numbered 10, after V lost 7 bases and J lost 0 bases. CDR1 and CDR2 (germline): WSHSY, SAAADI. The CDR3 contains 16 residues. The DNA for the CDR3 is TGCGCCAGCAAAGGACAGGGAGGGGCCATGAACACTGAAGCTTTCTTT. As protein: CASKGQGGAMNTEAFF.

This clonotype has only a few counts. The chain employs TRBV30 and TRBJ2-1, with 7 positions matching TRBD2. Trimming cost V 3 bases and J 8 bases; bases outside gene matches: 13. CDR3 size: 15 residues. Germline CDR1 reads GTSNPN; CDR2 reads SVGIG (reference sequence). CDR3 nucleotides: TGTGCCTGGAGCAGGAATAGCGGGTCCTCCGATGAGCAGTTCTTC. Amino acid sequence: CAWSRNSGSSDEQFF.

This chain joins TRBV12-3 or TRBV12-4 and TRBJ2-2, with unresolved D. CDR3 length: 14 residues. Trimming pared 2 bases from V and 4 bases from J, leaving 8 bases between. The CDR3 is CASSLTWSTGELFF. For the CDR3, the DNA is TGTGCCAGCAGTTTAACTTGGTCCACCGGGGAGCTGTTTTTT.

This rearrangement joins TRBV2 to TRBJ2-1, with no clear D. Germline lookup yields CDR1 SNHLY and CDR2 FYNNEI. The CDR3 consists of 15 residues. Trimming stripped 9 bases from V and 4 bases from J, with 19 bases between. Written as DNA, the CDR3 is TGTGCCAGTTATAGTCTGGCGGTAGCATACAATGAGCAGTTCTTC. Residues: CASYSLAVAYNEQFF. The variable domain in full, with the rest retrieved from reference TRBV2 and TRBJ2-1, is EPEVTQTPSHQVTQMGQEVILRCVPISNHLYFYWYRQILGQKVEFLVSFYNNEISEKSEIFDDQFSVERPDGSNFTLKIRSTKLEDSAMYFCASYSLAVAYNEQFFGPGTRLTVL.

This clonotype appeared many times. This chain links TRBV6-5 with TRBJ2-2; D ambiguous. V was trimmed by 6 bases and J by 3 bases, leaving 11 bases between them. The CDR3 is made up of 14 amino acids. The germline gives CDR1 MNHEY, CDR2 SVGAGI. The CDR3 region is CASSALKDTGELFF. CDR3 bases: TGTGCCAGCAGCGCCCTAAAGGACACCGGGGAGCTGTTTTTT.

This clonotype was seen at least ten times. J is TRBJ1-1 and V is TRBV20-1, with no clear D. Per germline, CDR1 DFQATT and CDR2 SNEGSKA (reference sequence). V lost 1 base to trimming and J lost 2 bases, with 14 bases between them. The CDR3 is 15 amino acids. CDR3 sequence (DNA): TGCAGTGCTAGAGTCCCCGGGTCCAAAAACACTGAAGCTTTCTTT. Its protein is CSARVPGSKNTEAFF.

The rearrangement uses TRBV2 and TRBJ2-7; D is uncertain. Germline V gene sequence: CDR1 SNHLY, CDR2 FYNNEI. V lost 5 bases, J lost 2 bases, and 10 bases lay in between. The CDR3 is 13 amino acids. The CDR3 loop is CASSPHATYEQYV. DNA for the CDR3: TGTGCCAGCAGTCCCCACGCTACCTACGAGCAGTACGTC.

This chain connects TRBV20-1 to TRBJ2-2; D is uncertain. The V gene lost 4 bases and the J gene lost 7 bases, with 22 bases spanning the gap. Germline-derived CDR1 and CDR2 are DFQATT and SNEGSKA (reference sequence). The length of the CDR3 is 16 residues. CDR3 sequence: CSAIRSPGRLSGELFF. DNA for the CDR3: TGCAGTGCTATAAGATCGCCCGGGCGCCTCAGCGGGGAGCTGTTTTTT.

Ten or more counts support this clonotype. The chain joins TRBV5-6 to TRBJ1-6; D perhaps matches TRBD1 (6 bases). The CDR3 length is 14 residues. Germline V CDR1 and CDR2: SGHDT, YYEEEE. Trimming removed 0 bases at V and 10 bases at J, with 11 bases between. The CDR3 sequence: CASSLAGAGSPLHF. The CDR3 coding sequence is TGTGCCAGCAGCTTGGCAGGGGCCGGGTCACCCCTCCACTTT.

The V and J genes are TRBV4-3 and TRBJ2-1; D possibly corresponds to TRBD2 (7 bases). The V gene's germline CDR1 is LGHNA and CDR2 YSLEER. The CDR3 contains 15 residues. Trimming left V 6 bases short and J 0 bases short, with 12 bases between. CDR3 sequence: CASSRGASSYNEQFF. In nucleotides, the CDR3 is TGCGCCAGCAGTCGGGGGGCGAGCTCCTACAATGAGCAGTTCTTC.

This clonotype was detected once. The V call is TRBV28, the J call TRBJ2-3; 12 bases fit TRBD2. The CDR3 runs 17 residues. CDR1 and CDR2 from the germline V gene are MDHEN and SYDVKM. Germline trimming cut 5 bases from V and 4 bases from J; bases unmatched to any gene: 10. DNA for the CDR3: TGTGCCAGCAGTACCTCCTTAACTAGCGGGGGGCCAGATACGCAGTATTTT. Translated, it gives CASSTSLTSGGPDTQYF.

The V call is TRBV6-5, the J call TRBJ2-2; D unclear. The germline V and J ends were trimmed by 5 bases and 2 bases, with 12 bases remaining between them. This CDR3 region has 15 residues. Germline lookup yields CDR1 MNHEY and CDR2 SVGAGI. The CDR3 protein is CASSILGFNTGELFF. The CDR3 DNA reads as TGTGCCAGCAGTATCCTCGGGTTCAACACCGGGGAGCTGTTTTTT.

This clonotype has ten or more counts. The chain recombines TRBV7-2 with TRBJ2-3; no clear D. Deletions cut 5 bases from V and 7 bases from J, with 7 bases between. Germline-derived CDR1 and CDR2 are SGHTA and FQGNSA. The CDR3 totals 11 residues. The CDR3 bases are TGTGCCAGCAGCGCACTTTATACGCAGTATTTT. Translating gives CASSALYTQYF.

This clonotype was observed a handful of times. The chain couples TRBV5-1 to TRBJ1-6, with D maybe TRBD1 (6 bases). With 3 bases removed from V and 6 bases from J, the gap between germline ends came to 13 bases. Germline values: CDR1 SGHRS, CDR2 YFSETQ. The CDR3 has 15 amino acids. DNA for the CDR3: TGCGCCAGCAGCTACCGGACGGACAGTAATTCACCCCTCCACTTT. It is translated as CASSYRTDSNSPLHF. The whole variable domain, filled in from reference TRBV5-1 and TRBJ1-6, reads KAGVTQTPRYLIKTRGQQVTLSCSPISGHRSVSWYQQTPGQGLQFLFEYFSETQRNKGNFPGRFSGRQFSNSRSEMNVSTLELGDSALYLCASSYRTDSNSPLHFGNGTRLTVT.

The chain is built from TRBV27 and TRBJ2-2; D gene unclear. The V end was cut by 4 bases, the J end by 6 bases, with 12 bases between. The CDR3 covers 14 residues. CDR1 is MNHEY, CDR2 SMNVEV, per germline (reference sequence). The CDR3 region is CASSSRLRPGELFF. DNA of the CDR3: TGTGCCAGCAGTTCGAGACTGCGTCCCGGGGAGCTGTTTTTT.

This clonotype has ten or more counts. The CDR3 sequence: CASSGAGVQETQYF. The CDR3 DNA sequence: TGTGCCAGCAGCGGGGCGGGGGTACAAGAGACCCAGTACTTC. The V and J genes are TRBV9 and TRBJ2-5; 7 bases align to TRBD2. The length of the CDR3 is 14 residues. Trimming took 3 bases from V and 2 from J; bases not matched to a gene: 4. The germline CDR1 and CDR2 sequences are SGDLS and YYNGEE.

The V call is TRBV20-1, the J call TRBJ1-1, with 7 bases matching TRBD1. V shed 6 bases, J shed 3 bases, and the junction held 1 base outside the gene matches. Germline-derived CDR1 and CDR2 are DFQATT and SNEGSKA (reference sequence). This CDR3 is 11 amino acids long. CDR3 sequence reads: CSAQGDTEAFF. The CDR3 DNA follows: TGCAGTGCCCAGGGGGACACTGAAGCTTTCTTT.